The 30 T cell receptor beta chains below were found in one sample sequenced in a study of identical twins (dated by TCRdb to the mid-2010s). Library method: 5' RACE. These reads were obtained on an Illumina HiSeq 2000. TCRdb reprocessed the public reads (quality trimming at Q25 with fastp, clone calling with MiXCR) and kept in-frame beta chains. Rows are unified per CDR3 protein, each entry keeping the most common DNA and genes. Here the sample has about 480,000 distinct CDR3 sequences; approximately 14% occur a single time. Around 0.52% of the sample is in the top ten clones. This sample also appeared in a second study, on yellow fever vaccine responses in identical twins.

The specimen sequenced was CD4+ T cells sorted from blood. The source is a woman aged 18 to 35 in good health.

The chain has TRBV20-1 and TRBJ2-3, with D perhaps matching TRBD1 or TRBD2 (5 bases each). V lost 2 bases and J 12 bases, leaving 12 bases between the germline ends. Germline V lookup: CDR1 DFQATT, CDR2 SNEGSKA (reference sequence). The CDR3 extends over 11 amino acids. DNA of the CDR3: TGCAGTGCTAGACGGGACCTTACCCAGTATTTT. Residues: CSARRDLTQYF.

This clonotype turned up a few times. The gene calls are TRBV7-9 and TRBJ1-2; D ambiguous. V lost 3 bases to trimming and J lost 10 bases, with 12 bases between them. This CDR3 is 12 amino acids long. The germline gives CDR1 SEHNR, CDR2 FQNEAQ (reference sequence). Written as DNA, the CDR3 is TGTGCCAGCAGCTTTAACCGGGGAGACTACACCTTC. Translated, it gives CASSFNRGDYTF.

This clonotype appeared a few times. The CDR3 is CASSLHSRDRVYNEQFF. The CDR3 DNA follows: TGTGCCAGCAGTTTACACTCCCGGGACAGGGTATACAATGAGCAGTTCTTC. This chain uses TRBV6-7 with TRBJ2-1; 9 positions match TRBD1. TRBV6-7 falls under the ORF class, with uncertain function. The length of the CDR3 is 17 residues. The J segment lost 4 bases and the V segment lost 4 bases, leaving 11 bases of the junction unmatched.

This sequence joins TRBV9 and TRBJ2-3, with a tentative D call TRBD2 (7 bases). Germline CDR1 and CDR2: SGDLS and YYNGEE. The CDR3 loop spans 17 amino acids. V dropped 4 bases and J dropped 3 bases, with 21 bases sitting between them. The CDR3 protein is CASSPRGGALPTDTQYF. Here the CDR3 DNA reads TGTGCCAGCAGCCCCCGTGGGGGGGCGCTCCCGACAGATACGCAGTATTTT.

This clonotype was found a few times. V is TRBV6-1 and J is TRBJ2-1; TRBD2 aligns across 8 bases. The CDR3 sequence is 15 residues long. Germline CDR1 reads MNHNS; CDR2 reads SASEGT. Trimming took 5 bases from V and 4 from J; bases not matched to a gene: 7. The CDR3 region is CASSTSGTSYNEQFF. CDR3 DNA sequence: TGTGCCAGCAGTACCTCCGGGACTAGTTACAATGAGCAGTTCTTC.

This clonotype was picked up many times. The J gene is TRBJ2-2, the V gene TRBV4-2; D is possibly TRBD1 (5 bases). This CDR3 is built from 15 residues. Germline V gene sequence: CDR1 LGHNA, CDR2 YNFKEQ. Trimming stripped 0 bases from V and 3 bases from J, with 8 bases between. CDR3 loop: CASSQDDSYTGELFF. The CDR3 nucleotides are TGTGCCAGCAGCCAAGATGACAGTTACACCGGGGAGCTGTTTTTT.

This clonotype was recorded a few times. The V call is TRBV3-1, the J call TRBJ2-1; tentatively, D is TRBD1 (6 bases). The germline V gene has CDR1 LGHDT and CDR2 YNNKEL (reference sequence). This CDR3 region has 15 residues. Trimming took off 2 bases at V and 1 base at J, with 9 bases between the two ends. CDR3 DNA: TGTGCCAGCAGCCAACCGACAGGATCCTACAATGAGCAGTTCTTC. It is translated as CASSQPTGSYNEQFF.

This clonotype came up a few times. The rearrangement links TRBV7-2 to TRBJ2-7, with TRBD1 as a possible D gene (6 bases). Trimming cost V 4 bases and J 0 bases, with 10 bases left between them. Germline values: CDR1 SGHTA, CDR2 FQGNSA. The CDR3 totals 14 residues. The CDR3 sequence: CASSYTGSSYEQYF. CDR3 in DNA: TGTGCCAGCAGCTATACAGGGAGCTCCTACGAGCAGTACTTC.

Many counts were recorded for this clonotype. The CDR3 region has the DNA TGTGCCAGCACCTCCGGGACCGCGAATGAAAAACTGTTTTTT. It specifies CASTSGTANEKLFF. The chain has TRBV12-3 or TRBV12-4 and TRBJ1-4; D is perhaps TRBD1 (5 bases). The CDR3 covers 14 residues. Trimming removed 7 bases at V and 5 bases at J, with 14 bases between.

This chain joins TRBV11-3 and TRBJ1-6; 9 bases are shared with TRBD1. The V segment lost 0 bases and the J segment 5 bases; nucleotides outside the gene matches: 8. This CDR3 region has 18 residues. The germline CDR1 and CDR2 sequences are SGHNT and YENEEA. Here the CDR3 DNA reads TGTGCCAGCAGCTTAGAGACAGGGGGGGACCTGGATAATTCACCCCTCCACTTT. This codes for CASSLETGGDLDNSPLHF. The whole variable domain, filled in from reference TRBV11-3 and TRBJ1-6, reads EAGVVQSPRYKIIEKKQPVAFWCNPISGHNTLYWYLQNLGQGPELLIRYENEEAVDDSQLPKDRFSAERLKGVDSTLKIQPAELGDSAVYLCASSLETGGDLDNSPLHFGNGTRLTVT.

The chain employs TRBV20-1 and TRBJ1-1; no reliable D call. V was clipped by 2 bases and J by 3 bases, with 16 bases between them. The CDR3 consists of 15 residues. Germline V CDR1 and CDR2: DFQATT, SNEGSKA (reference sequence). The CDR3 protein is CSARSQTPVDTEAFF. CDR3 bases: TGCAGTGCTAGATCTCAAACCCCGGTTGACACTGAAGCTTTCTTT.

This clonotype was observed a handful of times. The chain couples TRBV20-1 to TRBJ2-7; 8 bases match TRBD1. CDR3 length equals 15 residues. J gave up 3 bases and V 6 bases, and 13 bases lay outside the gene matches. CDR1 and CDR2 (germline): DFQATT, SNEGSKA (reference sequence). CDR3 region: CSAYKRSGQDYEQYF. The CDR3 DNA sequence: TGCAGTGCCTACAAGCGCTCGGGACAGGACTACGAGCAGTACTTC.

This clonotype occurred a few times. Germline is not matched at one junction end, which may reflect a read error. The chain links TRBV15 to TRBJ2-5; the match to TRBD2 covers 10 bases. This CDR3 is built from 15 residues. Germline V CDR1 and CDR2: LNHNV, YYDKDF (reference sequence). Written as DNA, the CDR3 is TGTGCCACCAGCACCGGACTAGCGGTACAAGGGACCCAGTACTTC. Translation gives CATSTGLAVQGTQYF.

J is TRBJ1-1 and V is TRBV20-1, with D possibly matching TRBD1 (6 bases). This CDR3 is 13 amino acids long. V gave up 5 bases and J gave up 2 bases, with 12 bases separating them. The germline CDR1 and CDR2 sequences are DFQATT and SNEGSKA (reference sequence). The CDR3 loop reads CSAPGDTNTEAFF. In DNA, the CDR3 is TGCAGTGCTCCCGGGGACACCAACACTGAAGCTTTCTTT.

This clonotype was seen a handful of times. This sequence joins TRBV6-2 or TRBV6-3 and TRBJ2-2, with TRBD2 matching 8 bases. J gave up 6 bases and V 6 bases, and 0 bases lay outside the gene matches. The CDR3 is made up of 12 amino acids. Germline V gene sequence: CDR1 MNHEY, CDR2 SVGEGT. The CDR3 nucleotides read TGTGCCAGCAGGGGACTAGCCGGGGAGCTGTTTTTT. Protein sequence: CASRGLAGELFF.

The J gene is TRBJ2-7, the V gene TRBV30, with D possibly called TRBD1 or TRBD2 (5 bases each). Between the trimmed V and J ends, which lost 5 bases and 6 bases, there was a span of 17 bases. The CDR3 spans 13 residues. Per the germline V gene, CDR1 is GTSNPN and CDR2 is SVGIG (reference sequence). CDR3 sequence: CAWATGQGREQYF. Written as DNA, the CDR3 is TGTGCCTGGGCGACGGGGCAAGGTCGCGAGCAGTACTTC.

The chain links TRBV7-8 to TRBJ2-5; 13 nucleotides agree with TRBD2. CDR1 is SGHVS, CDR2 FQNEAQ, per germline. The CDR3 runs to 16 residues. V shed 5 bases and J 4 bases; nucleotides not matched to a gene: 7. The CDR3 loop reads CASSQLAGGPRETQYF. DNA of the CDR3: TGTGCCAGCAGCCAACTAGCGGGGGGGCCCAGAGAGACCCAGTACTTC.

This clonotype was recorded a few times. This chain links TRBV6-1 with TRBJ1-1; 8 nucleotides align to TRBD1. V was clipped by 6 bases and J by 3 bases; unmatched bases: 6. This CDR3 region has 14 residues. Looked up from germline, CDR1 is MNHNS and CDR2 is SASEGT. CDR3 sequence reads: CASSPGGSYTEAFF. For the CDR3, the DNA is TGTGCCAGCAGCCCAGGGGGCTCGTACACTGAAGCTTTCTTT.

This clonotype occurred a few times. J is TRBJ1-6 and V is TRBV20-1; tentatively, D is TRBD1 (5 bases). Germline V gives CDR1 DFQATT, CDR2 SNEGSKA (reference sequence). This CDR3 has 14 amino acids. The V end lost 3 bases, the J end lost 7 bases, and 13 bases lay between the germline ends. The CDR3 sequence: CSASTQGTNSPLHF. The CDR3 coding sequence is TGCAGTGCTAGTACCCAGGGTACCAATTCACCCCTCCACTTT.

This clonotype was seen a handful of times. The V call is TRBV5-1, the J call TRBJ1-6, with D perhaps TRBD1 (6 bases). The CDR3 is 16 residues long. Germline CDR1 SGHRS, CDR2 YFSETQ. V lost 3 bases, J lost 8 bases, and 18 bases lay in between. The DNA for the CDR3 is TGCGCCAGCAGCTCGGACAGAGCCGGTAAAGATTCACCCCTCCACTTT. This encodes CASSSDRAGKDSPLHF. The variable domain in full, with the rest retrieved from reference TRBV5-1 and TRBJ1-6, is KAGVTQTPRYLIKTRGQQVTLSCSPISGHRSVSWYQQTPGQGLQFLFEYFSETQRNKGNFPGRFSGRQFSNSRSEMNVSTLELGDSALYLCASSSDRAGKDSPLHFGNGTRLTVT.

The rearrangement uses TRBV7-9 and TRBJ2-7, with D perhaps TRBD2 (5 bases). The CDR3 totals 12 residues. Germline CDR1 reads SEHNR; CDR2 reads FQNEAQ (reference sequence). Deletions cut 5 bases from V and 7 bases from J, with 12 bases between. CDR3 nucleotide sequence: TGTGCCAGCAGCCTAAAGACGGGGGAGCAGTACTTC. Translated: CASSLKTGEQYF.

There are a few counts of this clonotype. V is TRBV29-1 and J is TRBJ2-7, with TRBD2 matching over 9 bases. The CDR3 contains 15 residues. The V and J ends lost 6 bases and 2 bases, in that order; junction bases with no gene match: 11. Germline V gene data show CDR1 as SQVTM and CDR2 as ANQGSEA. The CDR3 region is CSVGLPSGITYEQYF. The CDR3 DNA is TGCAGCGTGGGGCTTCCTAGCGGGATCACCTACGAGCAGTACTTC.

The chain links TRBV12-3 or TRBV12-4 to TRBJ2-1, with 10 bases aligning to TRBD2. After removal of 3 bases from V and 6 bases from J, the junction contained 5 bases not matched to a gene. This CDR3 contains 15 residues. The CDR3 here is CASSFLSGGVNEQFF. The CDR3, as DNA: TGTGCCAGCAGTTTCCTCAGCGGGGGGGTCAATGAGCAGTTCTTC.

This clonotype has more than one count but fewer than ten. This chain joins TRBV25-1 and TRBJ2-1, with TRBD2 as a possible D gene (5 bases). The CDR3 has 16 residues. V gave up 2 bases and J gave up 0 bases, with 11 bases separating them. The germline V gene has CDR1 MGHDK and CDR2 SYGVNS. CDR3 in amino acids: CASSEQLGASYNEQFF. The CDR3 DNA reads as TGTGCCAGCAGTGAACAACTAGGTGCCTCCTACAATGAGCAGTTCTTC.

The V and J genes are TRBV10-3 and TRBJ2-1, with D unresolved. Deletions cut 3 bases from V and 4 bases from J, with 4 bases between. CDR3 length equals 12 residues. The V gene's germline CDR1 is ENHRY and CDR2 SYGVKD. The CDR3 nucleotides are TGTGCCATCAGTGACGATTACAATGAGCAGTTCTTC. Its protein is CAISDDYNEQFF.

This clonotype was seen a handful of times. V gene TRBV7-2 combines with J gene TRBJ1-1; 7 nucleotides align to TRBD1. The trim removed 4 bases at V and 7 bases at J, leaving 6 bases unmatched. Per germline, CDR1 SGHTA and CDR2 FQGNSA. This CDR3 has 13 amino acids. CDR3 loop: CASSSQGGSEAFF. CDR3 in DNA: TGTGCCAGCAGCTCTCAGGGGGGGAGTGAAGCTTTCTTT.

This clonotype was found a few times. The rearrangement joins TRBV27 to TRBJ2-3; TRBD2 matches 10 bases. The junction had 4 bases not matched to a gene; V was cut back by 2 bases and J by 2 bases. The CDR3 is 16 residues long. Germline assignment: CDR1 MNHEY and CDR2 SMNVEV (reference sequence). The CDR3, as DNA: TGTGCCAGCAGTTTACAGCGGGGGGGCCCCACAGATACGCAGTATTTT. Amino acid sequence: CASSLQRGGPTDTQYF.

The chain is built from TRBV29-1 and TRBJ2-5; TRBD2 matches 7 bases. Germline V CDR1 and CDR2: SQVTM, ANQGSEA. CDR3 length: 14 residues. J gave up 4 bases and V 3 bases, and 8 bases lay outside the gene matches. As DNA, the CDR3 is TGCAGCGTTGATAGGGCGGGAGCTAGAGAGACCCAGTACTTC. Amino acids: CSVDRAGARETQYF.

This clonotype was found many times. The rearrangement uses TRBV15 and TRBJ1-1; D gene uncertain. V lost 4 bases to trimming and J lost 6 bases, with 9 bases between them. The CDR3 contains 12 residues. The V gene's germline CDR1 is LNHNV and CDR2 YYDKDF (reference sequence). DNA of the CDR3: TGTGCCACCAGCATTGGAATGGCTGAAGCTTTCTTT. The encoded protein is CATSIGMAEAFF.

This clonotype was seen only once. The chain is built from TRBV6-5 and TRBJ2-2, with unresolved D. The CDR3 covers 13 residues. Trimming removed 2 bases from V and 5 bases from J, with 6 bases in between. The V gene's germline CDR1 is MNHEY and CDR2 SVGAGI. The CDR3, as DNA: TGTGCCAGCAGTTACGCAAGAACCGGGGAGCTGTTTTTT. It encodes CASSYARTGELFF.